The T cell receptor beta chain described here comes from a study of shared clonotypes between healthy human individuals (dated by TCRdb to 2019 to 2021). In the study overall: The cohort comprised two women and three men aged 18 to 49 years. The study deeply sequenced blood TCR repertoires of 5 or 6 healthy adults to estimate repertoire size and the extent of clonotype sharing between individuals. Different laboratories and diverse techniques were used to prepare libraries and sequence TCR repertoires, to increase sequencing depth and limit assay-specific biases. Between about 0.85 and 9.5 billion PBMCs per donor were obtained by leukapheresis. The paper as a whole reports these results and caveats: Pairwise subsampling indicated that sequencing depth was expected to affect the degree of clonotype sharing among donors. Sampling was restricted to blood, and TCR repertoires in tissue are likely to differ from TCR repertoires in blood. Because the study included a small number of donors, the genetic and exposure-history diversity represented was limited.

This clone was detected only once. The antigen it recognizes is unknown. Per-base quality was not reported, and no clone a single base away is much larger than it. The donors were healthy, HIV-negative adults who had no recently reported acute infections or vaccinations. All donors were Caucasian adults living in Nashville, Tennessee, USA. In the unsorted samples, some 100 million PBMCs were counted, and genomic DNA was extracted using the QIAamp DNA Blood Mini kit. After blood collection by leukapheresis, PBMCs were isolated using Ficoll-Histopaque density gradient centrifugation and then cryopreserved in the vapor phase of liquid nitrogen. CDR1 and CDR2 are read off the germline V gene as SGDLS and YYNGEE. From cysteine to phenylalanine, the CDR3 is 13 amino acids long. The CDR3 DNA has 39 bases and is translated from base 1. Using the deep immunoSEQ assay, multiplex PCR amplified TCR CDR3 regions from genomic DNA. Genomic DNA extracted from each cell subset was distributed evenly over all wells of several immunoSEQ 96-well plates, and each plate served as one replicate. For unsorted PBMC, each replicate PCR was loaded with 300 ng genomic DNA, equivalent to about 30,000 T cell genomes. Unsorted PBMC genomic DNA was sequenced across ten immunoSEQ deep assay plates. Purified libraries were measured with a Qubit 3.0 fluorometer, size-checked on a Bioanalyzer 2100, and measured again with the KAPA Library Quantification kit. Each immunoSEQ 96-well plate was sequenced on its own single-read 150-cycle Illumina NextSeq 550 flow cell. The authors' pipeline ran thus. The immunoSEQ output contained only junctional sequences without quality scores, so filtering could not match that applied to full-length reads. Sequences were annotated with PyIR, a Python wrapper for IgBLAST v1.9, using IMGT germline references to assign V/J genes and CDR3. Any read was removed if the V/J assignment was weak (E-value above 1e-6), the CDR3 was missing, or the read contained stop codons, out-of-frame junctions, or ambiguous translated residues. A V3J clonotype was defined by an identical inferred V gene, J gene, and CDR3 amino acid sequence. The percentage overlap between two repertoires was calculated by dividing the number of shared unique clonotypes by the size of the smaller repertoire. RTK rarefaction, the Chao1 estimator, and Recon v2.1 estimates of unobserved clonotypes were used to assess repertoire richness. This immuneACCESS table, as held by TCRdb, lists in-frame sequences with V and J called but not all clones. Of the missing ones, under half trace to an unresolved V gene in checked studies; the others have no known cause. V, J and clone size are taken as reported in that table, and D and trimming were inferred from the DNA itself. Present in this sample are 470,000 or so clones, around 73% of which were seen just once. Of the sample, around 11% falls within the top ten clones.

This chain is built from TRBV9 and TRBJ2-5; 7 central bases correspond to TRBD2. Sample: PBMCs. This TCR was sampled from a woman aged 40 to 55 in good health. Some clones in this sample may be carry-over from other donors' samples. The DNA reads TGTTCCGAATTCCAACTAGCGCAAGAGACCCAGTACTTC. It encodes CSEFQLAQETQYF. The variable domain in full, with residues beyond the CDR3 obtained from the reference TRBV9 and TRBJ2-5 genes, is DSGVTQTPKHLITATGQRVTLRCSPRSGDLSVYWYQQSLDQGLQFLIQYYNGEERAKGNILERFSAQQFPDLHSELNLSSLELGDSALYFCSEFQLAQETQYFGPGTRLLVL.